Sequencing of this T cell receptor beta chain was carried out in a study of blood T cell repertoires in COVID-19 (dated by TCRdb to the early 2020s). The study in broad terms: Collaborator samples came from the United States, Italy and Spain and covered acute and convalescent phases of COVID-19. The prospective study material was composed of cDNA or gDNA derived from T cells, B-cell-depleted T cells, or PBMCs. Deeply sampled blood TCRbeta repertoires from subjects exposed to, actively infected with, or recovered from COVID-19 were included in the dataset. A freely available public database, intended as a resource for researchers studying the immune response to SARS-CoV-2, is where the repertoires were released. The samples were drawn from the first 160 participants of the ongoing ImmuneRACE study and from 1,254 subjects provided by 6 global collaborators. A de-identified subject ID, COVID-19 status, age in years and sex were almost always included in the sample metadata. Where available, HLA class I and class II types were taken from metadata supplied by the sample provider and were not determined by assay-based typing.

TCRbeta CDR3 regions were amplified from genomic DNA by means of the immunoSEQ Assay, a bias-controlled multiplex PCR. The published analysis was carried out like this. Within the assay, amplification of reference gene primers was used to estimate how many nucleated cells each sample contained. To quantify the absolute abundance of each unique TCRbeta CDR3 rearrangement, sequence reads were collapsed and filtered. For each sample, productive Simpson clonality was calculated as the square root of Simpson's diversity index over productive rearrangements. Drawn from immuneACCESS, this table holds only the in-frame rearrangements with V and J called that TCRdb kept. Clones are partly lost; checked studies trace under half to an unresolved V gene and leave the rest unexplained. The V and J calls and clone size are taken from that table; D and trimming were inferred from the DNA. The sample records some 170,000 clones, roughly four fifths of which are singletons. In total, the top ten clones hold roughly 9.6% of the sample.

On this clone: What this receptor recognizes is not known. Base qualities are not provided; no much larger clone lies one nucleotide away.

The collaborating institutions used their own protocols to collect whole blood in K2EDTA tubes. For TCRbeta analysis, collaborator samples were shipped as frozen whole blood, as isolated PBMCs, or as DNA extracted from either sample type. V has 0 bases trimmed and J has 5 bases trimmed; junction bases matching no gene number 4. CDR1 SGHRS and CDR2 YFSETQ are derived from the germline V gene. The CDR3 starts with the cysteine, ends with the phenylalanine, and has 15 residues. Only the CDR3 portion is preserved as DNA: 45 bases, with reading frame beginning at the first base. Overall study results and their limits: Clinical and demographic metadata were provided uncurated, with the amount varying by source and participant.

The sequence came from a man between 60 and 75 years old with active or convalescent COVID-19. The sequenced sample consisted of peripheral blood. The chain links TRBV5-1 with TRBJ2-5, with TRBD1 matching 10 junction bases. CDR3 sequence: CASSLGQGASETQYF. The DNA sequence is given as TGCGCCAGCAGCTTGGGACAGGGGGCTTCTGAGACCCAGTACTTC.